The TCR beta chain described here comes from a study of shared clonotypes between healthy human individuals. Study-wide points: Shared clonotypes: 4.5% to 5% naive CD4, approximately 3.4% naive CD8, 2.3% memory CD4, 0.35% to 0.5% memory CD8.

Germline V lookup: CDR1 MNHEY, CDR2 SMNVEV (reference sequence). CDR3 length: 15 amino acids. The V gene lost 0 bases and the J gene lost 2 bases, with 11 bases spanning the gap. Assay: immunoSEQ multiplex PCR; the TCRdb copy retains only in-frame clones and omits some. The data show about 2.2 million clones, under 95% seen once. In the case of this clone: Its target is unknown.

CD45RO-negative CD8 cells positively selected for CCR7 made up the naive population, which excluded terminally differentiated effector memory CD45RA+ cells. The study enrolled healthy HIV-negative adults without recent acute infections or vaccinations as donors. J is TRBJ2-7 and V is TRBV27, with D unclear. Material for sequencing was naive CD8+ T cells from PBMCs. The clonotype originates from a young man in good health. Some clones in this sample may be carry-over from other donors' samples. The chain's CDR3 is CASSLSGWRTYEQYF. The CDR3 DNA is TGTGCCAGCAGTTTATCGGGCTGGCGGACCTACGAGCAGTACTTC.